The present T cell receptor beta chain was sequenced within a study of beta chain features in type 1 diabetes. All of the isolated RNA was reverse transcribed, so expressed TCRB transcripts were sequenced. The protocol was immunoSEQ multiplex PCR, while the TCRdb copy is restricted to in-frame clones and leaves out a portion. Among a few hundred thousand clones listed, approximately 15% were seen once. The trim removed 2 bases at V and 4 bases at J, leaving 14 bases unmatched. The CDR3 has 19 amino acids. Looked up from germline, CDR1 is WSHSY and CDR2 is SAAADI. Study findings and constraints: Reads derived from cDNA could over-represent cells showing high TCR expression. Researchers report that Type 1 diabetes patients had moderately but significantly shorter TCRB CDR3s across all four CD4+ subsets.

Details on this clone: The antigen remains unidentified.

The origin of this receptor is a young man with type 1 diabetes. J is TRBJ2-3 and V is TRBV10-2; 11 nucleotides align to TRBD2. The specimen sequenced was naive CD4+ T cells from blood. The CDR3 loop reads CASSERLAGGLGRADTQYF. For the CDR3, the DNA is TGCGCCAGCAGTGAGCGTCTAGCGGGAGGCCTGGGGAGGGCAGATACGCAGTATTTT.